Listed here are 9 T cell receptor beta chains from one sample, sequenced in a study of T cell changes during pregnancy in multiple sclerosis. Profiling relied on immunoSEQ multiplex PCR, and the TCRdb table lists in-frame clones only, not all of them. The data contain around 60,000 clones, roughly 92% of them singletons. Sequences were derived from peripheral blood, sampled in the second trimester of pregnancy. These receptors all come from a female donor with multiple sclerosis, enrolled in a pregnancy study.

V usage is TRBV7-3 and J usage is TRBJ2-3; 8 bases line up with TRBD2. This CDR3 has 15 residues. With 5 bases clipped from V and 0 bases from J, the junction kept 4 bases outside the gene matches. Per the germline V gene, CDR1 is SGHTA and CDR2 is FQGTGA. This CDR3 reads CASSAASGSTDTQYF. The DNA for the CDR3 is TGTGCCAGCAGCGCAGCTAGCGGGAGCACAGATACGCAGTATTTT.

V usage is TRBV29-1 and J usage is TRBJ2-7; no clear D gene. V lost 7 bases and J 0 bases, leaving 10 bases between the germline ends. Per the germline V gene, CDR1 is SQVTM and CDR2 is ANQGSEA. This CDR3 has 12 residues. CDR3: CSGSSNSYEQYF. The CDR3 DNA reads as TGCAGCGGGTCGAGCAACTCCTACGAGCAGTACTTC.

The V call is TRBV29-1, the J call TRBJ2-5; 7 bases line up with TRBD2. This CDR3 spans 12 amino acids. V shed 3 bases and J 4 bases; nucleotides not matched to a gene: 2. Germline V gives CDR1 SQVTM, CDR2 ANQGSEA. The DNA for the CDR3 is TGCAGCGTTGAGGGGGGGGGAGAGACCCAGTACTTC. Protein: CSVEGGGETQYF.

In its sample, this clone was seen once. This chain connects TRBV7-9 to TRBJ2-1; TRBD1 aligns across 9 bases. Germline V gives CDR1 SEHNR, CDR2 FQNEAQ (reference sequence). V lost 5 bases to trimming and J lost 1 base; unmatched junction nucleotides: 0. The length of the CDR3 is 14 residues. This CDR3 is CASSGQGSYNEQFF. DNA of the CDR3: TGTGCCAGCAGCGGACAGGGGTCCTACAATGAGCAGTTCTTC.

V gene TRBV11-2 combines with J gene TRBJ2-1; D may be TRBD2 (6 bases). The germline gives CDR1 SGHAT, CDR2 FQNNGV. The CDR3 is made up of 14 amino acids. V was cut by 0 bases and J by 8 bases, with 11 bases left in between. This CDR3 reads CASSLEWGDDEQFF. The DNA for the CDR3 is TGTGCCAGCAGCTTAGAATGGGGGGACGATGAGCAGTTCTTC.

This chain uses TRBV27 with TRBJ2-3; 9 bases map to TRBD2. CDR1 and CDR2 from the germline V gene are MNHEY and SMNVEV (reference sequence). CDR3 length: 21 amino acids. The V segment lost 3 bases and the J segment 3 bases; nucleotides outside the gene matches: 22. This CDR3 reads CASSLGWSGSPGLARTDTQYF. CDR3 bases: TGTGCCAGCAGTTTGGGTTGGTCGGGCAGCCCAGGACTAGCGAGGACAGATACGCAGTATTTT.

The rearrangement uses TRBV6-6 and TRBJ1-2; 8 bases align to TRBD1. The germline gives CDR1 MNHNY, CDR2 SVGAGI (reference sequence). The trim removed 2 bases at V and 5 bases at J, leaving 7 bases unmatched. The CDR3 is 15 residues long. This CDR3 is CASSYGQGARYGYTF. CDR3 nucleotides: TGTGCCAGCAGTTACGGGCAGGGGGCGAGGTATGGCTACACCTTC.

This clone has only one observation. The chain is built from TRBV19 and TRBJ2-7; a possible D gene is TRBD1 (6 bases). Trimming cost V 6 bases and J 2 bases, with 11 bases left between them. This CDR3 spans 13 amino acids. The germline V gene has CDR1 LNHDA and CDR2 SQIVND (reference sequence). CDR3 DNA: TGTGCCAGTAGCCCAGGGGTGGCCTACGAGCAGTACTTC. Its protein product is CASSPGVAYEQYF.

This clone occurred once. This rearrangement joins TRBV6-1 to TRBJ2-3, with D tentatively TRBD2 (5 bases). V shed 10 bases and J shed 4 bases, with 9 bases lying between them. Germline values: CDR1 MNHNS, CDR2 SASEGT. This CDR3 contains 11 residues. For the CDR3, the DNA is TGTGCCAACGGGCGGGCAGATACGCAGTATTTT. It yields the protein CANGRADTQYF.